The entry that follows covers one T cell receptor beta chain sequence. The data stem from a study of technical replicates of blood from several donors. The CDR3 runs 17 residues. From germline, CDR1 is SGHAT and CDR2 FQDESV (reference sequence). After removal of 1 base from V and 0 bases from J, the junction contained 6 bases not matched to a gene. Sequenced by immunoSEQ multiplex PCR; TCRdb stores in-frame clones only, minus some. This table holds around 71,000 clones, around nine tenths found once. The V and J genes are TRBV11-1 and TRBJ2-3, with 8 bases matching TRBD2. Material: T cells isolated from PBMCs. The source is a human donor in good health. The CDR3 sequence: CASSLDEREYSTDTQYF. CDR3 in DNA: TGTGCCAGCAGCTTAGACGAGCGGGAGTATAGCACAGATACGCAGTATTTT.